The 8 T cell receptor beta chains below come from one sample, sequenced in a study of cytomegalovirus exposure and HLA in healthy donors. Primers for the PCR totalled 60 Vbeta and 13 Jbeta. The data were produced by immunoSEQ multiplex PCR, yet TCRdb's version contains in-frame clones alone and is incomplete. The sample comprises about 85,000 clones, 75% to 85% of which are singletons, and approximately 30% rests with the top ten. The sample consisted of PBMCs. The source is a man aged 45-65 years in good health and CMV-seropositive.

V is TRBV9 and J is TRBJ1-4; D is uncertain. CDR3 length: 15 residues. Trimming took off 7 bases at V and 0 bases at J, with 13 bases between the two ends. Germline CDR1 reads SGDLS; CDR2 reads YYNGEE. The CDR3 reads CASAQQSSTNEKLFF. CDR3 nucleotide sequence: TGTGCCAGCGCTCAACAGTCTTCAACTAATGAAAAACTGTTTTTT.

The rearrangement links TRBV19 to TRBJ1-2; weak D call: TRBD1 (6 bases). The CDR3 has 11 amino acids. Per germline, CDR1 LNHDA and CDR2 SQIVND (reference sequence). Trimming left V 5 bases short and J 6 bases short, with 7 bases between. CDR3 sequence reads: CASSPGDGYTF. The CDR3 coding sequence is TGTGCCAGTAGTCCAGGGGATGGCTACACCTTC.

The V call is TRBV18, the J call TRBJ2-3, with D tentatively TRBD1 (5 bases). The CDR3 is 15 amino acids. Germline-derived CDR1 and CDR2 are KGHSH and LQKENI. Trimming cost V 5 bases and J 0 bases, with 12 bases left between them. In DNA, the CDR3 is TGTGCCAGCTCATCGGCAGGGTCAAGCACAGATACGCAGTATTTT. It translates to CASSSAGSSTDTQYF.

V and J are TRBV18 and TRBJ2-1; D is uncertain. The CDR3 loop spans 17 amino acids. Germline CDR1 is KGHSH and CDR2 is LQKENI. V shed 5 bases and J shed 0 bases, with 17 bases lying between them. The CDR3 loop is CASSTTLTLSSYNEQFF. The CDR3 bases are TGTGCCAGCTCAACCACCCTAACTTTAAGCTCCTACAATGAGCAGTTCTTC. Full variable domain (missing parts from reference TRBV18 and TRBJ2-1): NAGVMQNPRHLVRRRGQEARLRCSPMKGHSHVYWYRQLPEEGLKFMVYLQKENIIDESGMPKERFSAEFPKEGPSILRIQQVVRGDSAAYFCASSTTLTLSSYNEQFFGPGTRLTVL.

This clone was seen only a few times. The rearrangement uses TRBV7-7 and TRBJ2-1; maybe TRBD2 (6 bases). Per the germline V gene, CDR1 is SSHAT and CDR2 is FNYEAQ (reference sequence). Between the trimmed V and J ends, which lost 5 bases and 4 bases, there was a span of 18 bases. There are 16 residues in the CDR3. CDR3 sequence reads: CASSPSGAGSYNEQFF. CDR3 in DNA: TGTGCCAGCAGCCCCTCCGGGGCGGGAAGTTACAATGAGCAGTTCTTC. Drawing the rest from reference TRBV7-7 and TRBJ2-1, the complete variable domain is GAGVSQSPRYKVTKRGQDVTLRCDPISSHATLYWYQQALGQGPEFLTYFNYEAQPDKSGLPSDRFSAERPEGSISTLTIQRTEQRDSAMYRCASSPSGAGSYNEQFFGPGTRLTVL.

In its sample, this clone was seen once. The chain carries TRBV30 and TRBJ2-7, with a weak D call TRBD2 (7 bases). From germline, CDR1 is GTSNPN and CDR2 SVGIG (reference sequence). Trimming left V 4 bases short and J 2 bases short, with 12 bases between. The CDR3 is 13 residues long. The CDR3 here is CAWTSGGTYEQYF. The DNA for the CDR3 is TGTGCCTGGACTTCGGGGGGCACCTACGAGCAGTACTTC.

The V and J genes are TRBV5-1 and TRBJ2-3; perhaps TRBD2 as D (5 bases). This CDR3 has 14 amino acids. CDR1 SGHRS and CDR2 YFSETQ come from the germline V gene. V was cut by 5 bases and J by 5 bases, with 15 bases left in between. CDR3 sequence: CASRRFSGIDTQYF. Here the CDR3 DNA reads TGCGCCAGCAGACGATTTTCGGGGATAGATACGCAGTATTTT.

The chain uses TRBV6-1 and TRBJ2-7; tentative D call: TRBD2 (6 bases). The CDR3 is 16 amino acids. The V end was cut by 2 bases, the J end by 0 bases, with 14 bases between. Germline V CDR1 and CDR2: MNHNS, SASEGT. The CDR3 sequence is CASSESLAASSYEQYF. CDR3 bases: TGTGCCAGCAGTGAATCCTTAGCGGCAAGCTCCTACGAGCAGTACTTC.